One and the same sample provided the 22 T cell receptor beta chains below, sequenced in a study of T cell responses to AZD1222 COVID-19 vaccine. The data were produced by immunoSEQ multiplex PCR, yet TCRdb's version contains in-frame clones alone and is incomplete. The sample consists of 100,000 to 120,000 clones, approximately 90% of them appearing once. Sequencing was performed on peripheral blood, taken on day 0 of AZD1222 vaccination. All receptors come from an adult in good health.

The rearrangement links TRBV2 to TRBJ1-5; perhaps TRBD1 as D (6 bases). V was trimmed by 6 bases and J by 3 bases, leaving 15 bases between them. Germline-derived CDR1 and CDR2 are SNHLY and FYNNEI. CDR3 length: 15 amino acids. The CDR3 nucleotides are TGTGCCAGCAGCGACAGGCCGGCTTACAATCAGCCCCAGCATTTT. This sequence encodes CASSDRPAYNQPQHF.

This clone appeared once. The chain recombines TRBV6-1 with TRBJ1-5, with a tentative D call TRBD1 (5 bases). In germline, CDR1 is MNHNS, CDR2 SASEGT. Trimming took 3 bases from V and 0 from J, leaving 12 bases between them. This CDR3 contains 16 residues. DNA of the CDR3: TGTGCCAGCAGTGATTTGGGGGGTGGTAGCAATCAGCCCCAGCATTTT. This sequence encodes CASSDLGGGSNQPQHF.

The J gene is TRBJ2-7, the V gene TRBV2, with D perhaps assigned TRBD1 or TRBD2 (6 bases each). Germline-derived CDR1 and CDR2 are SNHLY and FYNNEI. CDR3 length equals 14 residues. Trimming shortened V by 4 bases and J by 4 bases, and 14 bases separated the two germline ends. CDR3 nucleotide sequence: TGTGCCAGCAGTGCAAAGGAGGGGGGATACGAGCAGTACTTC. Its translation is CASSAKEGGYEQYF.

This sequence joins TRBV2 and TRBJ1-4; possibly TRBD1 for D (5 bases). CDR3 length equals 14 residues. V was pared by 3 bases and J by 7 bases, with 12 bases between. Germline loops: CDR1 SNHLY, CDR2 FYNNEI. The CDR3 loop reads CASSDGRASEKLFF. CDR3 sequence (DNA): TGTGCCAGCAGTGATGGCAGGGCATCTGAAAAACTGTTTTTT.

The CDR3 is CASPTGGNGYTF. CDR3 DNA: TGTGCCAGCCCTACTGGCGGAAATGGCTACACCTTC. This chain joins TRBV18 and TRBJ1-2; no reliable D call. CDR1 and CDR2 (germline): KGHSH, LQKENI. The CDR3 is 12 amino acids. V was pared by 8 bases and J by 6 bases, with 13 bases between.

This chain joins TRBV7-2 and TRBJ1-3; weak D call: TRBD1 (5 bases). CDR1 SGHTA and CDR2 FQGNSA come from the germline V gene. V lost 1 base and J lost 0, with 7 bases in between. This CDR3 comprises 15 residues. CDR3 DNA sequence: TGTGCCAGCAGCTTAGGGGGGAGCTCTGGAAACACCATATATTTT. Protein: CASSLGGSSGNTIYF. The full variable domain, rest sourced from reference TRBV7-2 and TRBJ1-3, is GAGVSQSPSNKVTEKGKDVELRCDPISGHTALYWYRQSLGQGLEFLIYFQGNSAPDKSGLPSDRFSAERTGGSVSTLTIQRTQQEDSAVYLCASSLGGSSGNTIYFGEGSWLTVV.

To note about this clone: This sample also contains other DNA sequences that code for the same CDR3. This chain uses TRBV12-3 or TRBV12-4 with TRBJ2-7; 9 positions match TRBD1. The CDR3 spans 13 residues. V shed 7 bases and J 4 bases; nucleotides not matched to a gene: 5. The chain's CDR3 is CASTLGQGYEQYF. Here the CDR3 DNA reads TGTGCCAGCACCCTGGGACAGGGATACGAGCAGTACTTC.

The rearrangement links TRBV21-1 to TRBJ1-4; the DNA was not used to check the table's D call, TRBD1. TRBV21-1 is classified as a pseudogene. The CDR3 is made up of 19 amino acids. In nucleotides, the CDR3 is TGTGCCAGCAAAAGGGGGACACAACCAACTTCTGCAACTAATGAAAAACTGTTTTTT. As protein: CASKRGTQPTSATNEKLFF.

V gene TRBV11-2 combines with J gene TRBJ2-7; D tentatively fits TRBD1 or TRBD2 (6 bases each). Germline V gives CDR1 SGHAT, CDR2 FQNNGV. This CDR3 comprises 15 residues. Between the trimmed V and J ends, which lost 1 base and 6 bases, there was a span of 16 bases. The CDR3 sequence is CASSLARGRSPEQYF. CDR3 in DNA: TGTGCCAGCAGCTTAGCACGGGGGCGTTCCCCCGAGCAGTACTTC.

The rearrangement links TRBV5-4 to TRBJ2-2; TRBD2 matches 7 bases. Germline lookup yields CDR1 SGHNT and CDR2 YYREEE (reference sequence). Unmatched junction bases numbered 10, after V lost 6 bases and J lost 5 bases. This CDR3 has 15 amino acids. The CDR3 sequence is CASTLAPSGTGELFF. DNA for the CDR3: TGTGCCAGCACACTAGCGCCCTCGGGGACCGGGGAGCTGTTTTTT.

This clone was recorded only once. This chain connects TRBV5-1 to TRBJ2-5; no firm D call. The CDR3 covers 15 residues. The germline V and J ends were trimmed by 1 base and 0 bases, with 10 bases remaining between them. Looked up from germline, CDR1 is SGHRS and CDR2 is YFSETQ. The CDR3 sequence: CASSLIGQNQETQYF. The DNA of the CDR3 is TGCGCCAGCAGCTTGATCGGCCAGAACCAAGAGACCCAGTACTTC.

The chain is built from TRBV6-1 and TRBJ1-6; a weak D match, TRBD1 (5 bases). Trimming stripped 4 bases from V and 0 bases from J, with 16 bases between. The germline V gene encodes CDR1 MNHNS and CDR2 SASEGT. The CDR3 length is 18 residues. Here the CDR3 DNA reads TGTGCCAGCAGTGGGTTCAGGGTTCGGGCCTCCTATAATTCACCCCTCCACTTT. It codes for CASSGFRVRASYNSPLHF.

The rearrangement uses TRBV19 and TRBJ2-2, with D unresolved. Trimming took 3 bases from V and 7 from J, leaving 18 bases between them. Germline V gene data show CDR1 as LNHDA and CDR2 as SQIVND (reference sequence). The CDR3 has 16 residues. The CDR3 spells CASSIIATRLDGELFF. In DNA, the CDR3 is TGTGCCAGTAGTATCATCGCGACTCGGTTAGACGGGGAGCTGTTTTTT.

The chain has TRBV30 and TRBJ2-1; D is uncertain. V was pared by 0 bases and J by 10 bases, with 13 bases between. Germline CDR1 is GTSNPN and CDR2 is SVGIG (reference sequence). This CDR3 spans 13 amino acids. CDR3 loop: CAWSVIDAEEQFF. CDR3 sequence (DNA): TGTGCCTGGAGTGTAATCGACGCCGAAGAGCAGTTCTTC.

This chain connects TRBV7-3 to TRBJ1-1; D is perhaps TRBD1 (5 bases). V lost 4 bases and J lost 1, with 13 bases in between. The CDR3 has 15 amino acids. Germline CDR1 is SGHTA and CDR2 is FQGTGA. CDR3 in amino acids: CASSSRKGPNTEAFF. The DNA of the CDR3 is TGTGCCAGCAGCTCCCGAAAGGGACCGAACACTGAAGCTTTCTTT.

The chain links TRBV30 to TRBJ2-5, with 7 bases aligning to TRBD2. CDR1 is GTSNPN and CDR2 is SVGIG in the germline V gene (reference sequence). The CDR3 spans 14 residues. V shed 1 base and J 5 bases; nucleotides not matched to a gene: 7. For the CDR3, the DNA is TGTGCCTGGAGTGCCGGTATTAGCGGGGAGACCCAGTACTTC. It encodes CAWSAGISGETQYF.

The chain carries TRBV2 and TRBJ1-2; D uncertain. Germline values: CDR1 SNHLY, CDR2 FYNNEI. With 4 bases removed from V and 7 bases from J, the gap between germline ends came to 10 bases. The CDR3 length is 12 residues. This chain's CDR3 is CASSARSGGYTF. CDR3 coding DNA: TGTGCCAGCAGTGCCCGATCGGGTGGCTACACCTTC.

CDR3 nucleotide sequence: TGTGCCTGGAGTCTGGGACAGGATCAGCCCCAGCATTTT. This translates into CAWSLGQDQPQHF. The rearrangement joins TRBV30 to TRBJ1-5; 8 bases are a match to TRBD1. The CDR3 runs to 13 residues. The junction had 2 bases not matched to a gene; V was cut back by 2 bases and J by 5 bases. Germline CDR1 is GTSNPN and CDR2 is SVGIG (reference sequence).

The table lists this clone with a count of one. The chain recombines TRBV5-1 with TRBJ2-1, with D perhaps TRBD2 (6 bases). The CDR3 is made up of 13 amino acids. Trimming took off 4 bases at V and 8 bases at J, with 13 bases between the two ends. Germline CDR1 reads SGHRS; CDR2 reads YFSETQ. The CDR3 DNA is TGCGCCAGCAGCCGGGACTTGAAGGATGAGCAGTTCTTC. It translates to CASSRDLKDEQFF.

V gene TRBV19 combines with J gene TRBJ2-4; no clear D gene. Germline-derived CDR1 and CDR2 are LNHDA and SQIVND (reference sequence). V gave up 3 bases and J gave up 0 bases, with 9 bases separating them. The CDR3 is 15 residues long. The CDR3 nucleotides read TGTGCCAGTAGTATGGATACCGGAGCCAAAAACATTCAGTACTTC. This gives the protein CASSMDTGAKNIQYF.

The genes are TRBV4-2 and TRBJ2-3; a possible D gene is TRBD2 (5 bases). Per germline, CDR1 LGHNA and CDR2 YNFKEQ. This CDR3 has 17 residues. V was cut by 0 bases and J by 6 bases, with 19 bases left in between. CDR3 loop: CASSQEEGHGLLDTQYF. The CDR3 bases are TGTGCCAGCAGCCAAGAAGAGGGCCATGGGCTATTGGATACGCAGTATTTT.

V and J are TRBV28 and TRBJ2-1; TRBD1 might be the D (5 bases). Germline CDR1 MDHEN, CDR2 SYDVKM. Trimming left V 8 bases short and J 8 bases short, with 10 bases between. This CDR3 spans 11 amino acids. The CDR3 nucleotides are TGTGCCAGCGTGGGGCCCCATGAGCAGTTCTTC. It encodes CASVGPHEQFF.